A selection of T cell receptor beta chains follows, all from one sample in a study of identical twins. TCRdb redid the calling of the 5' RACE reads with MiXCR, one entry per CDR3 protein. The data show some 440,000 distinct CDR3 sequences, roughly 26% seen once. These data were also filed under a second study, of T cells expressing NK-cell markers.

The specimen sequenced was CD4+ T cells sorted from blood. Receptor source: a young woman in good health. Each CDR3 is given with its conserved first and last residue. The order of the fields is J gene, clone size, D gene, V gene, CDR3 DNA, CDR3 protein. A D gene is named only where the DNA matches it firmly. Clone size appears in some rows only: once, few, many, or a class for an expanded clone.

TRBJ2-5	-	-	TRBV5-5	TGTGCCAGCAGCCCCGCGGCGGGGTCCGGGACCCAGTACTTC	CASSPAAGSGTQYF
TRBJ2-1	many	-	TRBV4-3	TGCGCCAGCAGCCAGACCAGAACCTACAATGAGCAGTTCTTC	CASSQTRTYNEQFF
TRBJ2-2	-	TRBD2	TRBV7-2	TGTGCCAGCAGCTTAGTTGGCGGGAGGGTCACCGGGGAGCTGTTTTTT	CASSLVGGRVTGELFF
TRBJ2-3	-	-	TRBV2	TGTGCCAGCCTGCGACAGCCTAGCACAGATACGCAGTATTTT	CASLRQPSTDTQYF
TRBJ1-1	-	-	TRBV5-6	TGTGCCAGCAGCTTGGCGGGAGGGAGGAACACTGAAGCTTTCTTT	CASSLAGGRNTEAFF
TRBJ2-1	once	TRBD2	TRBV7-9	TGTGCCAGCAGCCAAGCGGGGGGGCCGGCCAATGAGCAGTTCTTC	CASSQAGGPANEQFF
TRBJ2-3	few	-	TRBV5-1	TGCGCCAGCAGCTCGACGAGCAGCACAGATACGCAGTATTTT	CASSSTSSTDTQYF
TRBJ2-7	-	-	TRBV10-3	TGTGCCATCAGTGAGATGAATTACGAGCAGTACTTC	CAISEMNYEQYF
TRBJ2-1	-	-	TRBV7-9	TGTGCCAGCAGCTTTGGTGGCCACAATGAGCAGTTCTTC	CASSFGGHNEQFF
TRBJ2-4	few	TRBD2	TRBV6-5	TGTGCCAGCAGTTACCAGGGACTAGCGGGAACGGCCAAAAACATTCAGTACTTC	CASSYQGLAGTAKNIQYF
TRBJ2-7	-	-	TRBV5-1	TGCGCCAGCAGCTTGATAGGGGGGGCGAGCGAGCAGTACTTC	CASSLIGGASEQYF
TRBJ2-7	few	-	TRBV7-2	TGTGCCAGCAGCCCAAGATCCATTCCGGGGTACGAGCAGTACTTC	CASSPRSIPGYEQYF
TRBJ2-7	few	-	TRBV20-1	TGCAGTGCTAGTAGGGGCAGGGGTTTCTTCTACGAGCAGTACTTC	CSASRGRGFFYEQYF
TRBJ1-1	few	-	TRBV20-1	TGCAGTGCTAGAGATGGGAGACTTGAAGCTTTCTTT	CSARDGRLEAFF
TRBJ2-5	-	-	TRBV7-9	TGTGCCAGCAGCTTACCCTCGGCGTCTTCGCAAGAGACCCAGTACTTC	CASSLPSASSQETQYF
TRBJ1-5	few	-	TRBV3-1	TGTGCCAGCAGCCATTATCAGGTGGAGCCCCAGCATTTT	CASSHYQVEPQHF
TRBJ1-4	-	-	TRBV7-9	TGTGCCAGCAGCCGGTCGTTCTCAACTAATGAAAAACTGTTTTTT	CASSRSFSTNEKLFF
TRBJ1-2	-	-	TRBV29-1	TGCAGCGTTGGCGGCGGAAGCTATGGCTACACCTTC	CSVGGGSYGYTF
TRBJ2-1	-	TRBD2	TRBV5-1	TGCGCCAGCAGCTTGGAGGCTAGCGGGGTCTACAATGAGCAGTTCTTC	CASSLEASGVYNEQFF
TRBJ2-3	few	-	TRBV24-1	TGTGCCACCAGTGATTCCGGGACAGATACGCAGTATTTT	CATSDSGTDTQYF
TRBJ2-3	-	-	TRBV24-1	TGTGCCACCAGTGACCCGACGGGGACAGATACGCAGTATTTT	CATSDPTGTDTQYF
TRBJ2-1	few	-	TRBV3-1	TGTGCCAGCAGCCAAGCCCGGGGAAATGAGCAGTTCTTC	CASSQARGNEQFF
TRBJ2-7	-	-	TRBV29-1	TGCAGCGTATCCACCCGAGGATCCCACGCCTACGAGCAGTACTTC	CSVSTRGSHAYEQYF
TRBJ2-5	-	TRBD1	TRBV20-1	TGCAGTGCCCCTCGACAGGGTGGCGAGACCCAGTACTTC	CSAPRQGGETQYF
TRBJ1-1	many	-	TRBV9	TGTGCCAGCAGCGTACGTGGGGGGACTGAAGCTTTCTTT	CASSVRGGTEAFF
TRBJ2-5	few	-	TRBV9	TGTGCCAGCAGCCGAGAGGTTTCGGAGGAGACCCAGTACTTC	CASSREVSEETQYF
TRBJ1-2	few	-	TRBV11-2	TGTGCCAGCAGCTCCAGGGTGGACGGCTACACCTTC	CASSSRVDGYTF
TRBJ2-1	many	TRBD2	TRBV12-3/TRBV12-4	TGTGCCAGCAGTTCGCAACTAGCGGGAGAGATTAGGGATGAGCAGTTCTTC	CASSSQLAGEIRDEQFF
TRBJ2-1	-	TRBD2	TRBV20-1	TGCAGTGCTAGAGTAGCGGGGGGGCCACAGTCCTACAATGAGCAGTTCTTC	CSARVAGGPQSYNEQFF
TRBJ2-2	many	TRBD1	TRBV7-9	TGTGCCAGCAGCTTCGGGACAGGCACCGGGGAGCTGTTTTTT	CASSFGTGTGELFF
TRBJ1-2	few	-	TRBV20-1	TGCAGTGCTAGAACTGATACAGGGTTCTATGGCTACACCTTC	CSARTDTGFYGYTF
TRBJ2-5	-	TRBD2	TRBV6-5	TGTGCCAGCAGTTACTCACGATGGACTAGCGGGAGTGTTATGGAGACCCAGTACTTC	CASSYSRWTSGSVMETQYF
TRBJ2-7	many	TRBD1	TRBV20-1	TGCAGTGCTAGTGGGGACAGGGAATCCTACGAGCAGTACTTC	CSASGDRESYEQYF
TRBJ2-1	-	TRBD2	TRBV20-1	TGCAGTGCTAGAGGGGCGGGAGGGCAAGGTGAGCAGTTCTTC	CSARGAGGQGEQFF
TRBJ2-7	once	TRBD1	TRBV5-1	TGCGCCAGCGGACAGGGTTTAACCTACGAGCAGTACTTC	CASGQGLTYEQYF
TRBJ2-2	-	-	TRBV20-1	TGCAGTGCTATCCGGGGAAACACCGGGGAGCTGTTTTTT	CSAIRGNTGELFF
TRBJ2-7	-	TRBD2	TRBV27	TGTGCCAGCAGTTTAACGGGCGGGGGGTACCACGAGCAGTACTTC	CASSLTGGGYHEQYF
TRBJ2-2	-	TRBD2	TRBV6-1	TGTGCCAACAACTTGAGATGGGCTAGCGGGGCCGGGGAGCTGTTTTTT	CANNLRWASGAGELFF
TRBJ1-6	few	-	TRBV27	TGTGCCAGCAGTTTCGGACACCAGTCATCACCCCTCCACTTT	CASSFGHQSSPLHF
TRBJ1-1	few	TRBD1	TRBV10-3	TGTGCCAGCCGGACAGGGGGGAACACTGAAGCTTTCTTT	CASRTGGNTEAFF
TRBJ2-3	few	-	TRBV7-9	TGTGCCAGCAGCTTAGACCAGGCCAGCGTTATCACAGATACGCAGTATTTT	CASSLDQASVITDTQYF
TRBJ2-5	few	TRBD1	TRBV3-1	TGTGCCAGCAGCCGAACAGGGGGTTTCGAGACCCAGTACTTC	CASSRTGGFETQYF
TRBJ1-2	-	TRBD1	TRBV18	TGTGCCAGCTCCACGGGACAGCTCTATGGCTACACCTTC	CASSTGQLYGYTF
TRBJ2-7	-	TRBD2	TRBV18	TGTGCCAGCTCACCGGCTAGCGGGGGGGCCTACGAGCAGTACTTC	CASSPASGGAYEQYF
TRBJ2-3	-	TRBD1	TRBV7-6	TGTGCCAGCAGCTTTGGACAGGGGCGGGCAGATACGCAGTATTTT	CASSFGQGRADTQYF
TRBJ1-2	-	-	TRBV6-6	TGTGCCAGCAGTTATCAGGGTTCCTTCGGCTACACCTTC	CASSYQGSFGYTF
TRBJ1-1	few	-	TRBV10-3	TGTGCCATCAGTGATCCACGAGGCGAGGCCCGAGGCGCTTTCTTT	CAISDPRGEARGAFF
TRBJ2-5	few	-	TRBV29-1	TGCAGCGTAGTCCCCGGGCCGGTGGAGACCCAGTACTTC	CSVVPGPVETQYF
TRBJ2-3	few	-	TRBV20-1	TGCAGTGCTAGAGATCCGGGGAGTGACCCAGATACGCAGTATTTT	CSARDPGSDPDTQYF